Each of the 6 T cell receptor beta chains below was sequenced from the same sample in a study of tumor-infiltrating lymphocytes in primary liver carcinoma. The input was about 490 ng total RNA; TCR beta cDNA was made from it with a constant-region primer. Three nested multiplex PCR rounds, a slightly modified ARM-PCR method, built the TCR beta libraries. TRBV1-TRBV30 forward primers paired with a C-beta reverse primer were used in the first two PCR rounds, which ran approximately 10 cycles each. One entry per CDR3 protein results from TCRdb running MiXCR on the multiplex PCR reads. The sample shows 150,000 to 200,000 distinct CDR3 sequences, over 45% of them seen only once. Germline DNA was also extracted, and blood RNA was taken from unsorted whole blood. What was sequenced was peripheral blood. Receptors were obtained from a man aged 35 to 55 with primary liver carcinoma and hepatitis B virus infection.

There are a few counts of this clonotype. V usage is TRBV4-2 and J usage is TRBJ2-2; weak D call: TRBD2 (6 bases). The CDR3 extends over 16 amino acids. V gave up 0 bases and J gave up 4 bases, with 12 bases separating them. From germline, CDR1 is LGHNA and CDR2 YNFKEQ. DNA of the CDR3: TGTGCCAGCAGCCAAGATGGGAGGCCGGGCACCGGGGAGCTGTTTTTT. Protein: CASSQDGRPGTGELFF.

For this clonotype: The conserved final phenylalanine or tryptophan is absent from the CDR3, which likely points to a read error. CDR3 in amino acids: CASTKPSDKDEQFL. The CDR3 nucleotides are TGTGCCAGCACTAAGCCTAGCGACAAGGATGAGCAGTTCTTA. The V call is TRBV6-1, the J call TRBJ2-1; the D gene is possibly TRBD2 (6 bases). Per germline, CDR1 MNHNS and CDR2 SASEGT. The germline V and J ends were trimmed by 7 bases and 8 bases, with 18 bases remaining between them. The CDR3 is 14 residues long.

This clonotype was observed a handful of times. With a much larger clone just one base away, this may be a read error. The chain is built from TRBV11-2 and TRBJ1-6, with D tentatively TRBD1 (5 bases). V was clipped by 6 bases and J by 4 bases, with 19 bases between them. Germline loops: CDR1 SGHAT, CDR2 FQNNGV. CDR3 size: 17 residues. The CDR3 here is CASRQATVTGYNSPLHF. Written as DNA, the CDR3 is TGTGCCAGCAGACAGGCGACAGTGACGGGTTATAATTCACCCCTCCACTTT.

The rearrangement links TRBV11-2 to TRBJ2-1; a weak D match, TRBD2 (6 bases). The V end was cut by 6 bases, the J end by 9 bases, with 12 bases between. The CDR3 totals 12 residues. Germline loops: CDR1 SGHAT, CDR2 FQNNGV. The CDR3 loop reads CASRQTRGEQFF. The CDR3 DNA reads TGTGCCAGCAGGCAGACTAGGGGTGAGCAGTTCTTC.

Details on this clonotype: The junction shows a germline mismatch at one end, possibly a read error. The CDR3 sequence: CASSHGQAADMQYF. The CDR3, as DNA: TGTGCCAGCAGCCATGGGCAGGCGGCAGATATGCAGTATTTT. V usage is TRBV5-5 and J usage is TRBJ2-3, with D unresolved. The germline gives CDR1 SGHKS, CDR2 YYEKEE (reference sequence). The CDR3 has 14 amino acids.

The sample holds a few counts of this clonotype. The V call is TRBV6-5, the J call TRBJ2-7; 7 bases are a match to TRBD1. Germline CDR1 MNHEY, CDR2 SVGAGI. The CDR3 consists of 15 residues. V was pared by 0 bases and J by 5 bases, with 7 bases of the junction left unmatched. The CDR3 sequence: CASSYSSTGLDEQYF. Written as DNA, the CDR3 is TGTGCCAGCAGTTACTCCTCGACAGGGCTGGACGAGCAGTACTTC.